What follows are 3 T cell receptor beta chains derived from one specimen sequenced in a study of T-cell memory formation after mild COVID-19. TCRdb called the 5' RACE reads again in MiXCR, with one record for every CDR3 protein. Of just under 550,000 distinct CDR3 sequences detected, about a fifth appear once; the ten largest clones hold roughly an eighth. Specimen: PBMCs or a T cell subset sorted from them (not recorded which). The source of these receptors is an adult woman who had mild COVID-19 (a few samples of this study predate the infection). Cell type and time point are not known.

The chain employs TRBV29-1 and TRBJ1-4, with no clear D. Germline V lookup: CDR1 SQVTM, CDR2 ANQGSEA. This CDR3 contains 11 residues. V gave up 6 bases and J gave up 8 bases, with 10 bases separating them. CDR3 DNA sequence: TGCAGCGTATCAAGGTGGGAAAAACTGTTTTTT. It is translated as CSVSRWEKLFF.

This chain uses TRBV12-3 or TRBV12-4 with TRBJ2-5, with 8 bases that match TRBD1. The CDR3 extends over 15 amino acids. The ends lost 6 bases at V and 4 bases at J; junction bases unmatched: 10. Here the CDR3 DNA reads TGTGCCAGCAGCACGACAGGGGCCTCTGGAGAGACCCAGTACTTC. Translated: CASSTTGASGETQYF.

This clonotype turned up a few times. The chain uses TRBV21-1 and TRBJ1-1; the D call of TRBD1 is as the table states it, not checked on the DNA. TRBV21-1 represents a pseudogene. The CDR3 contains 16 residues. CDR3 nucleotide sequence: TGTGCCAGCAGCCCCCGGGACAGGATTATGAACACTGAAGCTTTCTTT. It encodes CASSPRDRIMNTEAFF.